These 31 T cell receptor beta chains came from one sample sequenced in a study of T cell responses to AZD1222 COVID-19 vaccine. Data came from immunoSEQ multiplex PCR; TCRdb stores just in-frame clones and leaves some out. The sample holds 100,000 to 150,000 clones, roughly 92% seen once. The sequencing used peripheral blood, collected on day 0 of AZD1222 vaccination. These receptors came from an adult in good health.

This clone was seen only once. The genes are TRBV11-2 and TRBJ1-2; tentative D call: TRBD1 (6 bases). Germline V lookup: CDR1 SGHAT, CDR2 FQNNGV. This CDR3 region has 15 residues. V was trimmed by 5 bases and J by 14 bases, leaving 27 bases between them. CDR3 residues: CASSPEARTDPSTTF. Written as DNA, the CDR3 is TGTGCCAGCAGCCCAGAAGCGCGGACAGATCCCAGCACAACCTTC.

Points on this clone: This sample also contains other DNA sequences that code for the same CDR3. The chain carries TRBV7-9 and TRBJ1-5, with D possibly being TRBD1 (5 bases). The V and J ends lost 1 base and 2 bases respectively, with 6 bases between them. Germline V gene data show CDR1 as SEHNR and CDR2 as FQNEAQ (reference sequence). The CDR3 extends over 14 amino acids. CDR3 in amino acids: CASSLVGGNQPQHF. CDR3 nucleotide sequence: TGTGCCAGCAGCTTAGTAGGGGGCAATCAGCCCCAGCATTTT.

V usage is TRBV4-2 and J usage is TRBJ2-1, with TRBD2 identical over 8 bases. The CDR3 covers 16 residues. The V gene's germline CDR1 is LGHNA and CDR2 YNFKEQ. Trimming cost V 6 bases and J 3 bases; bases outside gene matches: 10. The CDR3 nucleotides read TGTGCCAGCAGACTTCAAGCGGGGGTAGGCTACAATGAGCAGTTCTTC. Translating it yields CASRLQAGVGYNEQFF.

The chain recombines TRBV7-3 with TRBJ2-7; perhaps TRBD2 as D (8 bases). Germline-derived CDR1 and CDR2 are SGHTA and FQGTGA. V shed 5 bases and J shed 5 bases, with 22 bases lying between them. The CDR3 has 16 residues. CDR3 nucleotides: TGTGCCAGCAGCCCATCGGGAGGGGGCGTCCCCCACGAGCAGTACTTC. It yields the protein CASSPSGGGVPHEQYF.

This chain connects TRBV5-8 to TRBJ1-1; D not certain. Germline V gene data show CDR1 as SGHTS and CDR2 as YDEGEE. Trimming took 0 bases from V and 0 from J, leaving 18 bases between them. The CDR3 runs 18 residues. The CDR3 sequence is CASSLGARSDLLNTEAFF. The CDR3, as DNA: TGTGCCAGCAGCTTGGGTGCCAGGTCCGACTTGTTGAACACTGAAGCTTTCTTT.

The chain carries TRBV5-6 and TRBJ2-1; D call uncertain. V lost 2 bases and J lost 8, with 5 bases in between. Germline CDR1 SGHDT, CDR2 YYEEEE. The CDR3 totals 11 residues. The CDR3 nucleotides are TGTGCCAGCAGCTTTGGGGATGAGCAGTTCTTC. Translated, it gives CASSFGDEQFF.

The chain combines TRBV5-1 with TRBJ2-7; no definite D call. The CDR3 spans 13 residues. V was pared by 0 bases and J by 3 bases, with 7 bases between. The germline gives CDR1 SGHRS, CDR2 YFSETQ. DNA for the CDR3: TGCGCCAGCAGCTTGGACTATGGCTACGAGCAGTACTTC. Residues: CASSLDYGYEQYF.

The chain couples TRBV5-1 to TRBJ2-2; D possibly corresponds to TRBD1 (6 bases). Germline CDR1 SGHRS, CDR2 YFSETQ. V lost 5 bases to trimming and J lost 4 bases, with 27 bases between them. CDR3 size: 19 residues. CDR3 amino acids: CASRRGPQGPGSGTGELFF. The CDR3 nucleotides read TGCGCCAGCAGGCGCGGCCCCCAGGGGCCAGGTTCAGGCACCGGGGAGCTGTTTTTT.

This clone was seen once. The CDR3 DNA sequence: TGTGCCAGTAGATCGACGGGACGGGAAAACTATGGCTACACCTTC. This codes for CASRSTGRENYGYTF. This chain joins TRBV19 and TRBJ1-2, with D possibly TRBD1 on 5 matching bases. CDR3 length equals 15 residues. V lost 6 bases and J lost 2, with 16 bases in between. Germline V CDR1 and CDR2: LNHDA, SQIVND (reference sequence). Full variable domain (remainder filled in from reference TRBV19 and TRBJ1-2): DGGITQSPKYLFRKEGQNVTLSCEQNLNHDAMYWYRQDPGQGLRLIYYSQIVNDFQKGDIAEGYSVSREKKESFPLTVTSAQKNPTAFYLCASRSTGRENYGYTFGSGTRLTVV.

In DNA, the CDR3 is TGCGCCAGCAGCCAAGAAACTCTTAGCGGGGTTTGGAGCTCCTACAATGAGCAGTTCTTC. Translating it yields CASSQETLSGVWSSYNEQFF. This sequence joins TRBV4-3 and TRBJ2-1, with 8 nucleotides matching TRBD2. The CDR3 spans 20 residues. Germline-derived CDR1 and CDR2 are LGHNA and YSLEER. Trimming removed 0 bases from V and 0 bases from J; junction bases left unmatched: 13.

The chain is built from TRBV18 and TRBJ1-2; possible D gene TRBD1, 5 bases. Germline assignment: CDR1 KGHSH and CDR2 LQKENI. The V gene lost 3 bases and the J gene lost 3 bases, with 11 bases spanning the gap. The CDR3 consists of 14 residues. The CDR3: CASSPSGAYYGYTF. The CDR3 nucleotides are TGTGCCAGCTCACCCTCCGGGGCCTACTATGGCTACACCTTC.

The CDR3 loop reads CASSQESGQVKYEQYF. CDR3 coding DNA: TGTGCCAGCAGCCAGGAATCCGGACAGGTTAAGTACGAGCAGTACTTC. The V and J genes are TRBV14 and TRBJ2-7, with 7 bases that match TRBD1. V was pared by 3 bases and J by 4 bases, with 12 bases of the junction left unmatched. CDR1 SGHDN and CDR2 FVKESK come from the germline V gene. The CDR3 spans 16 residues.

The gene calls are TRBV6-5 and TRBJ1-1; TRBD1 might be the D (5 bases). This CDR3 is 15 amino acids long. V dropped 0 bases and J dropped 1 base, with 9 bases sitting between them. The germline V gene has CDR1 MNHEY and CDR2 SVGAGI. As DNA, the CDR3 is TGTGCCAGCAGTTACTCGAACAGGAGGAACACTGAAGCTTTCTTT. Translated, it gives CASSYSNRRNTEAFF.

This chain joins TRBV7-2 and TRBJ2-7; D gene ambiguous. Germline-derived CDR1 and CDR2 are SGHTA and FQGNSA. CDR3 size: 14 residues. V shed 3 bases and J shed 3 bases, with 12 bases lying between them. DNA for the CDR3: TGTGCCAGCAGCTTGAGCTATTTAGGCTACGAGCAGTACTTC. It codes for CASSLSYLGYEQYF.

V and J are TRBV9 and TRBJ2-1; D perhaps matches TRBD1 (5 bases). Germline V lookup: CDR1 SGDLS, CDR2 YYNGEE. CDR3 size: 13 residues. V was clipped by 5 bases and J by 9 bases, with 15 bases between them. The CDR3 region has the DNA TGTGCCAGCAGTCCCAGGGCATCGGGTGAGCAGTTCTTC. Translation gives CASSPRASGEQFF.

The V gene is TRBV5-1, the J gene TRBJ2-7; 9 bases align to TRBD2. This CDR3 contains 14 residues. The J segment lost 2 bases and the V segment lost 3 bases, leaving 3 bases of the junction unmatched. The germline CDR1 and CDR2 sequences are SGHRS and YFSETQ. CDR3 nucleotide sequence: TGCGCCAGCAGCTCCAGGACTAGCGCCTACGAGCAGTACTTC. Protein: CASSSRTSAYEQYF.

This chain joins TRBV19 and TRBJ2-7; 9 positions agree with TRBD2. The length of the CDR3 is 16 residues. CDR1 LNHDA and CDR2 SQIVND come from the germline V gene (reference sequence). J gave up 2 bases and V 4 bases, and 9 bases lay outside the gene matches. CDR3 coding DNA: TGTGCCAGTAGTAACCGACTGGCTAGCGGGACCTACGAGCAGTACTTC. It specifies CASSNRLASGTYEQYF.

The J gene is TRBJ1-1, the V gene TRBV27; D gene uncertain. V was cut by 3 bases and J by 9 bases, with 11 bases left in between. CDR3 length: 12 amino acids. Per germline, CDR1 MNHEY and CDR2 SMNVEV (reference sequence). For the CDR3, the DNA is TGTGCCAGCAGTTTCGGAGGCAGGCAAGCTTTCTTT. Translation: CASSFGGRQAFF.

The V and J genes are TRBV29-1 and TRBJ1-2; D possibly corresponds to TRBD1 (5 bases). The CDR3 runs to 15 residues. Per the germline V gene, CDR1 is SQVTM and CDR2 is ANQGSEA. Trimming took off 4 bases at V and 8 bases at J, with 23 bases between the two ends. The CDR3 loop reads CSVVPTSGTLGGYTF. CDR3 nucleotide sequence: TGCAGCGTTGTTCCGACTTCCGGGACCCTAGGGGGCTACACCTTC.

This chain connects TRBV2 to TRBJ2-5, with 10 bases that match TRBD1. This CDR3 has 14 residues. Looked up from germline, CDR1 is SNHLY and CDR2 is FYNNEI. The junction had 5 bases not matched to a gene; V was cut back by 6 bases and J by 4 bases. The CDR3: CASRRTGGGETQYF. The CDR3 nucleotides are TGTGCCAGCAGGAGGACAGGGGGGGGAGAGACCCAGTACTTC.

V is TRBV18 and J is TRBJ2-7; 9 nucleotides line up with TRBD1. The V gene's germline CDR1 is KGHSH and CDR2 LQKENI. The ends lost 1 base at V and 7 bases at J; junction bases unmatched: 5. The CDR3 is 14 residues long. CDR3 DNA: TGTGCCAGCTCACCACAACAGGGGGCGGGAGAGCAGTACTTC. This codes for CASSPQQGAGEQYF. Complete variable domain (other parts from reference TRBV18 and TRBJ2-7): NAGVMQNPRHLVRRRGQEARLRCSPMKGHSHVYWYRQLPEEGLKFMVYLQKENIIDESGMPKERFSAEFPKEGPSILRIQQVVRGDSAAYFCASSPQQGAGEQYFGPGTRLTVT.

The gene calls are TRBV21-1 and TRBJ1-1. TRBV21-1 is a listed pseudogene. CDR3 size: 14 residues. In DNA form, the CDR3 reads TGTGCCAGCAGCAATAGAGCGTCGTGCACTGAAGCTTTCTTT. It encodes CASSNRASCTEAFF.

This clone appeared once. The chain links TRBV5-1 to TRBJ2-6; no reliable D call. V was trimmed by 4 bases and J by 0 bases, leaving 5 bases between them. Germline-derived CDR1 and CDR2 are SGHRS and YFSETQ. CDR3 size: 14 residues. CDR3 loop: CASSASSGANVLTF. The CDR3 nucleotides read TGCGCCAGCAGCGCAAGCTCTGGGGCCAACGTCCTGACTTTC.

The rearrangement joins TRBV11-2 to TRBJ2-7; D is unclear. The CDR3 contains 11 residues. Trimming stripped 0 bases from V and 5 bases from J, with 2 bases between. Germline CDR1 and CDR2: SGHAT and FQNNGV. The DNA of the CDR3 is TGTGCCAGCAGCTTAGATAACGAGCAGTACTTC. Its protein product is CASSLDNEQYF.

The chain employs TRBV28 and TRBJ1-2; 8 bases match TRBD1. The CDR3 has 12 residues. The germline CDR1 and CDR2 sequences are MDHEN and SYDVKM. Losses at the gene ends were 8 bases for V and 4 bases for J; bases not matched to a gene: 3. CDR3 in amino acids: CASGQGVYGYTF. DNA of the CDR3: TGTGCCAGCGGACAGGGAGTCTATGGCTACACCTTC.

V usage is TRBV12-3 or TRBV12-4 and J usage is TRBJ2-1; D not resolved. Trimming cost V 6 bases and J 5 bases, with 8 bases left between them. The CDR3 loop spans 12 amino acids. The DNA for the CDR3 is TGTGCCAGCAGCCCCCCGAACAATGAGCAGTTCTTC. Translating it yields CASSPPNNEQFF.

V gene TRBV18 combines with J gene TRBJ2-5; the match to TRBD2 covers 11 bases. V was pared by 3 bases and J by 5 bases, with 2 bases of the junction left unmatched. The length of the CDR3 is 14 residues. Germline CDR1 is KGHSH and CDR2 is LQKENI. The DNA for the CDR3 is TGTGCCAGCTCACCTCCTAGCGGGAGGGAGACCCAGTACTTC. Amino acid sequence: CASSPPSGRETQYF.

CDR3 nucleotide sequence: TGTGCCAGCAGCTTCGCGGCAAACGAGCAGTACTTC. Translating it yields CASSFAANEQYF. The chain is built from TRBV11-2 and TRBJ2-7; D is unclear. The CDR3 has 12 residues. The V end lost 3 bases, the J end lost 5 bases, and 8 bases lay between the germline ends. The germline V gene encodes CDR1 SGHAT and CDR2 FQNNGV.

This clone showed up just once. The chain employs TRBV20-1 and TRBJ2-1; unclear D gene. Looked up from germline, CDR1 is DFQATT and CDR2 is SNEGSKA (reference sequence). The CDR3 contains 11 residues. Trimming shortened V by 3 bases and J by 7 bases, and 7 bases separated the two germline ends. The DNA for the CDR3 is TGCAGTGCTAGTAAGCCTAATGAGCAGTTCTTC. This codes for CSASKPNEQFF.

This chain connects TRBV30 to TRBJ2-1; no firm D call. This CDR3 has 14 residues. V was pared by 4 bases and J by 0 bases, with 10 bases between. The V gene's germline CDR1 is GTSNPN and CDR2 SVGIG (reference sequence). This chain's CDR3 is CAWTPSSSYNEQFF. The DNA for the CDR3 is TGTGCCTGGACCCCCAGTAGCTCCTACAATGAGCAGTTCTTC.

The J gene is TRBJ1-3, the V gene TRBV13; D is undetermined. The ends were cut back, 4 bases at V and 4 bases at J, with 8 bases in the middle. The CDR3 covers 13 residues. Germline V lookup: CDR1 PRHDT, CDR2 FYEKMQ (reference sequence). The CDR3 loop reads CASSYKAGNTIYF. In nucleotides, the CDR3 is TGTGCCAGCAGCTATAAAGCCGGAAACACCATATATTTT. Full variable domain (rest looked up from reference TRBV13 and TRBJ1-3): AAGVIQSPRHLIKEKRETATLKCYPIPRHDTVYWYQQGPGQDPQFLISFYEKMQSDKGSIPDRFSAQQFSDYHSELNMSSLELGDSALYFCASSYKAGNTIYFGEGSWLTVV.